This T cell receptor (beta chain) was recorded in a study of T cell clonality in common variable immunodeficiency. TCRdb's copy holds only in-frame clones and misses some; the assay was immunoSEQ multiplex PCR. Sampling found some 50,000 clones, none seen once. This clone occurred many times. What it binds is not known. Coverage ceases 3 residues before the CDR3 finishes, and the germline J gene fills in the end. V was pared by 5 bases and J by 1 base, with 4 bases of the junction left unmatched. Per germline, CDR1 LNHDA and CDR2 SQIVND (reference sequence). The CDR3 sequence is 15 residues long. Study-wide findings and caveats: Authors noted CVID clonality's cause needs subpopulation repertoire sequencing. Links between repertoire features and CVID complications were heterogeneity-limited.

The receptor was isolated from a person aged 18-70 years in good health. This chain links TRBV19 with TRBJ2-2, with TRBD2 identical over 7 bases. The material sequenced was peripheral blood mononuclear cells. The CDR3 DNA, read in part, is TGTGCCAGTAGTCGACTAGCCCAGAACACCGGGGAG. This gives the protein CASSRLAQNTGE. The full CDR3 protein is CASSRLAQNTGELFF.